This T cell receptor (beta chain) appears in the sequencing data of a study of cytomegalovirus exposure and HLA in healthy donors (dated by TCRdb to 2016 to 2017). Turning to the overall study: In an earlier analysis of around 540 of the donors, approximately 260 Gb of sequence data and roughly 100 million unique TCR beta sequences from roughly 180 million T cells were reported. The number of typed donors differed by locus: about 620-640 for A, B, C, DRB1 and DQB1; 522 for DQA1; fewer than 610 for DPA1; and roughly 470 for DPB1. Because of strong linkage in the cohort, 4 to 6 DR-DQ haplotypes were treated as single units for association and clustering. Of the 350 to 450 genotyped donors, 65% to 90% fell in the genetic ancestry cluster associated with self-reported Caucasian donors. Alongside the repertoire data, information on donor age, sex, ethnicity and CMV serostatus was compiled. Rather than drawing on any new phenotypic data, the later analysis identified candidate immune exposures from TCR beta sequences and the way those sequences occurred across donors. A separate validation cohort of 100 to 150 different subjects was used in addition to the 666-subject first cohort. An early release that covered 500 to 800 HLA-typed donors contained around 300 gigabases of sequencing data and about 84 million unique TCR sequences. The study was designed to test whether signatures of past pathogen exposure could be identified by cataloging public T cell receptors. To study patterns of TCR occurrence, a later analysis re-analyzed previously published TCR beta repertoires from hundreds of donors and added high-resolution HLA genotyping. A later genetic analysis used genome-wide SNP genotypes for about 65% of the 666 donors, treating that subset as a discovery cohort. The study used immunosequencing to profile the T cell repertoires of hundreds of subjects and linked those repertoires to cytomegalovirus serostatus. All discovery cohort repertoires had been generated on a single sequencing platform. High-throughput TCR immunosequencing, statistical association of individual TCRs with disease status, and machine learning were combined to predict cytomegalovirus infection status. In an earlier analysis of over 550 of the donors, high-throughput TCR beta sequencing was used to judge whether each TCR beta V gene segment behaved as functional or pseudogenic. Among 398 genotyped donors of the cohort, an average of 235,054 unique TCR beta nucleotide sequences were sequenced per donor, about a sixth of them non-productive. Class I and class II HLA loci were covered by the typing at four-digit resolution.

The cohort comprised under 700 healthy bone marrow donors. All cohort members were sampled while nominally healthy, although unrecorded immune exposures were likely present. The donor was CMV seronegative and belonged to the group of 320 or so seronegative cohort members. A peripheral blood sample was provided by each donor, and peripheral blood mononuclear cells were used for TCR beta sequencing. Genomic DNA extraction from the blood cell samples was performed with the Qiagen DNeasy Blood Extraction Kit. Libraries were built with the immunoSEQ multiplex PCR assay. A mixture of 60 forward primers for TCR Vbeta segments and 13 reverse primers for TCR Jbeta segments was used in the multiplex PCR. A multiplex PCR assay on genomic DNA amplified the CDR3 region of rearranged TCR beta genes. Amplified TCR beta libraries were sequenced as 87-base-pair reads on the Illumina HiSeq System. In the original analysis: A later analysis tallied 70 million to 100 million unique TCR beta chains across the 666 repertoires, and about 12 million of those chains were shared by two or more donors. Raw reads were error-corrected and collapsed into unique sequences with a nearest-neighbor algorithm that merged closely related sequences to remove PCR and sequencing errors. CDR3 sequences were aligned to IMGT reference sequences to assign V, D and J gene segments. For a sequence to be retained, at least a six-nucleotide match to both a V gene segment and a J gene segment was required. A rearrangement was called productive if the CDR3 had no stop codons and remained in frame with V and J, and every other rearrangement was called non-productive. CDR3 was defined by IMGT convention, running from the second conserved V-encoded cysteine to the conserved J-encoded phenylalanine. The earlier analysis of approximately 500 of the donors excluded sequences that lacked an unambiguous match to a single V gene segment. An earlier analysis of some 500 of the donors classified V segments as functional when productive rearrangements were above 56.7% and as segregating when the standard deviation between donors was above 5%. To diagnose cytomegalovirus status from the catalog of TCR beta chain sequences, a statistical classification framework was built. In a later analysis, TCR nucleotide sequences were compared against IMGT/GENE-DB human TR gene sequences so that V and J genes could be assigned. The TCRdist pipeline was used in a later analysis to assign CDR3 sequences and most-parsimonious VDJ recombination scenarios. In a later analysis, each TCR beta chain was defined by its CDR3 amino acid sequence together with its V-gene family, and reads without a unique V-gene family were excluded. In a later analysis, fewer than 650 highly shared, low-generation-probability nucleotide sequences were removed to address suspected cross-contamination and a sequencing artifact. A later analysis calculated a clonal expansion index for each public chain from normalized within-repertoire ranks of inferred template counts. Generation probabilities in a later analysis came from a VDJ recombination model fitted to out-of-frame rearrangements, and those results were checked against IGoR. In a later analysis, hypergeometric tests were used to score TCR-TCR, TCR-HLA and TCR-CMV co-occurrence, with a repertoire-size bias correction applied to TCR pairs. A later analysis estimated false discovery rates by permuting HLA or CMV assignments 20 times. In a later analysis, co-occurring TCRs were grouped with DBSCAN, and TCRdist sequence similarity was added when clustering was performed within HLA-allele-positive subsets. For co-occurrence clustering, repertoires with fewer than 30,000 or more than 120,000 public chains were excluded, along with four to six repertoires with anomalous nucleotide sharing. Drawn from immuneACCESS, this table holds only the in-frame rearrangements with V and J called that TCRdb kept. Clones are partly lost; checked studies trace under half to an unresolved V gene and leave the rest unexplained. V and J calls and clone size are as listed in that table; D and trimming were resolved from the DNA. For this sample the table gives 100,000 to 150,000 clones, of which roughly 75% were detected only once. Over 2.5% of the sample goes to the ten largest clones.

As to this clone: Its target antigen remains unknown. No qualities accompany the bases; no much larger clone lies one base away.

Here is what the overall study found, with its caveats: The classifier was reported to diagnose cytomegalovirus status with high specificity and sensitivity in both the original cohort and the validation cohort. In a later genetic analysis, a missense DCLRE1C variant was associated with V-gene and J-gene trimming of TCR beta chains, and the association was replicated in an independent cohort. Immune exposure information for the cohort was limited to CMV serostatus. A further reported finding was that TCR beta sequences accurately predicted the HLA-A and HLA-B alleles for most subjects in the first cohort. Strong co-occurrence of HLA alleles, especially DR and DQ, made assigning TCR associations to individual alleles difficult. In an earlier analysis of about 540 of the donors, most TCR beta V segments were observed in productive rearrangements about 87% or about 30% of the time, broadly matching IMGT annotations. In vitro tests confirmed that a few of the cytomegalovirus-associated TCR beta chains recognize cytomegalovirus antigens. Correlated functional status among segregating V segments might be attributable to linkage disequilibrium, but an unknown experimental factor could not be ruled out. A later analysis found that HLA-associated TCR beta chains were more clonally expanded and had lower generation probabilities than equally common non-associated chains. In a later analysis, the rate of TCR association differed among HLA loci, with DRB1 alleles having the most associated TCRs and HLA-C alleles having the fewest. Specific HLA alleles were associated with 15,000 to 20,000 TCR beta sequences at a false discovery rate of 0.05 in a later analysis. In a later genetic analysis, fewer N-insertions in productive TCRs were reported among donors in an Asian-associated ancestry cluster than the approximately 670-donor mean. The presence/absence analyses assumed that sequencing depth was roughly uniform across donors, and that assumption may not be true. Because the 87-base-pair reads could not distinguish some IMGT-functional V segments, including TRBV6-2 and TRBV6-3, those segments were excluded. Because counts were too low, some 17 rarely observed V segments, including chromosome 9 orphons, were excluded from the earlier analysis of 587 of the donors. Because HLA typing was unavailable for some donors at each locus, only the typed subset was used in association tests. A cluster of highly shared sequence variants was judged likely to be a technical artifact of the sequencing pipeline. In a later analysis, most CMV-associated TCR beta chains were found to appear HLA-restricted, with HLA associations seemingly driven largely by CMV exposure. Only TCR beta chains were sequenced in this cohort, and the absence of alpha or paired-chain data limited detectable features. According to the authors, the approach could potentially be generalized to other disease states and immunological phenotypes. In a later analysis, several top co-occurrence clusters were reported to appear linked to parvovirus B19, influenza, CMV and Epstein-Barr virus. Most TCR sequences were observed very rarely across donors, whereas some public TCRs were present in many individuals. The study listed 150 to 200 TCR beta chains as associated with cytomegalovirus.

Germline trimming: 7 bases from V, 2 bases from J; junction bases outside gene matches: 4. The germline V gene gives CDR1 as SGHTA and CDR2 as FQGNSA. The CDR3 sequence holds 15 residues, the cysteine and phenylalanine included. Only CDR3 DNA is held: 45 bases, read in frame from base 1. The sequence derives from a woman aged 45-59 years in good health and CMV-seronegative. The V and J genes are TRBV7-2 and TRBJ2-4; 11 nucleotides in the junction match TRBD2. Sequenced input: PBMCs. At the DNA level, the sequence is TGTGCCAGCAACCCTAGCGGGAGGCCCAAAAACATTCAGTACTTC. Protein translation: CASNPSGRPKNIQYF.